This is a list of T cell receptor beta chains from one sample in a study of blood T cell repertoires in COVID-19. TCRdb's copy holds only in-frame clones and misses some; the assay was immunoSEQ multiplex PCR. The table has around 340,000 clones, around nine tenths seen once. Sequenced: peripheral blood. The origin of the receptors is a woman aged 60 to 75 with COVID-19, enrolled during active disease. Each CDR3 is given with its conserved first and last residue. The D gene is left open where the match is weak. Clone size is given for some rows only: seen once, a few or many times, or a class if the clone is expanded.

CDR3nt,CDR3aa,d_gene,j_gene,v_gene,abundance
TGTGCCAGCAGCGTAGAGGGGTGGGCAACTAATGAAAAACTGTTTTTT,CASSVEGWATNEKLFF,.,TRBJ1-4,TRBV9,.
TGTGCCAGCAGACCCCCGGGGATGGGCACTGAAGCTTTCTTT,CASRPPGMGTEAFF,.,TRBJ1-1,TRBV6-5,few
TGCGCCAGCAGCTTGTCCAGGGGTGGTGAAAAACTGTTTTTT,CASSLSRGGEKLFF,.,TRBJ1-4,TRBV5-1,few
TGTGCCAGCAGTTACAAAAGGGGGGGACGGGAAAAACTGTTTTTT,CASSYKRGGREKLFF,.,TRBJ1-4,TRBV6-5,.
TGTGCCAGCAGCTCGCCGGGACTGACCTATGGCTACACCTTC,CASSSPGLTYGYTF,.,TRBJ1-2,TRBV5-5,.
TGTGCCAGCAGTTACTCCCCGGGATTGGAAGCTTTCTTT,CASSYSPGLEAFF,.,TRBJ1-1,TRBV6-5,.
TGTGCCAGCAGCTTGCCAGGGACAAAGTACTACGAGCAGTACTTC,CASSLPGTKYYEQYF,.,TRBJ2-7,TRBV7-9,.
TGTGCCAGCACCGGACAGGGGTATAATTCACCCCTCCACTTT,CASTGQGYNSPLHF,TRBD1,TRBJ1-6,TRBV6-5,.
TGTGCCAGCAGTTTTGGACAGGGTATCGGGGAGCTGTTTTTT,CASSFGQGIGELFF,TRBD1,TRBJ2-2,TRBV27,.
TGTGCCAGCTCATTCGGGAGGACTGAAGCTTTCTTT,CASSFGRTEAFF,.,TRBJ1-1,TRBV12-3/TRBV12-4,.
TGTGCCAGCAGCTTGGCCGGGGGTATCAATTCAAGCCCCCTCCACTTT,CASSLAGGINSSPLHF,.,TRBJ1-6,TRBV5-4,.
TGTGCCAGCAGCTCGGGGACAGCGATATCCTACAATGAGCAGTTCTTC,CASSSGTAISYNEQFF,TRBD1,TRBJ2-1,TRBV5-8,.
TGTGCCAGCAGTTTACCCGGGCGGGGGGGCACAGATACGCAGTATTTT,CASSLPGRGGTDTQYF,TRBD2,TRBJ2-3,TRBV6-6,.
TGTGCCAGCAGCCAAGTAATGGAGGTGGGCACAGATACGCAGTATTTT,CASSQVMEVGTDTQYF,.,TRBJ2-3,TRBV3-1/TRBV3-2,.
TGCGCCAGCAGCTTCGACAGGGGTGCTGCTTTCTTT,CASSFDRGAAFF,TRBD1,TRBJ1-1,TRBV5-1,.
TGTGCCAGCAGCCCTAGACGGATTACCTACGAGCAGTACTTC,CASSPRRITYEQYF,.,TRBJ2-7,TRBV7-8,.
TGTGCCTGGAGTGTCAGGTGGAATCAGCCCCAGCATTTT,CAWSVRWNQPQHF,.,TRBJ1-5,TRBV30,.
TGTGCCAGCAGCACATGGACAGGGAACACTGAAGCTTTCTTT,CASSTWTGNTEAFF,TRBD1,TRBJ1-1,TRBV5-4,.
TGTGCCTGGGCTACTAGCGGGGGCCGGGAGACCCAGTACTTC,CAWATSGGRETQYF,TRBD2,TRBJ2-5,TRBV30,.
TGTGCCAGCAGTGTATGGGGCAGCGCTGAAGCTTTCTTT,CASSVWGSAEAFF,.,TRBJ1-1,TRBV25-1,.
TGTGCCAGCAGTGAAGCGGGGACAGGGGTAAGGACAGATACGCAGTATTTT,CASSEAGTGVRTDTQYF,TRBD1,TRBJ2-3,TRBV6-1,.
TGTGCCAGCAGCTCCCCGGGACAGGGGGGTGGTATTGAGCAGTTCTTC,CASSSPGQGGGIEQFF,TRBD1,TRBJ2-1,TRBV5-4,.
TGTGCCAGCAGCGTAGAAGGCGCGGGTACACGGTCCTACAATGAGCAGTTCTTC,CASSVEGAGTRSYNEQFF,.,TRBJ2-1,TRBV9,.
TGTGCCAGCAGCCAATCAGGGATCGGTCCCGGGGAGCTGTTTTTT,CASSQSGIGPGELFF,.,TRBJ2-2,TRBV9,.
TGTGCCATCAGTGAGTCAGTAGCGGGGGGGCCCGACGAGCAGTACTTC,CAISESVAGGPDEQYF,TRBD2,TRBJ2-7,TRBV10-3,.
TGTGCCAGCAGCTTGGATGGGTTGGGACAGGGGGCCTACGAGCAGTACTTC,CASSLDGLGQGAYEQYF,TRBD1,TRBJ2-7,TRBV5-6,.
TGTGCCAGCTATACTAGCGGGGGGGCCGGTAATGAGCAGTTCTTC,CASYTSGGAGNEQFF,TRBD2,TRBJ2-1,TRBV18,.
TGTGCCAGCAGCCTTGCCGGGACAGGAGAGACCGGGGAGCTGTTTTTT,CASSLAGTGETGELFF,TRBD1,TRBJ2-2,TRBV7-3,.
TGTGCCAGCAGCTTGTCGACTAGCGGAGTCTACGAGCAGTACTTC,CASSLSTSGVYEQYF,TRBD2,TRBJ2-7,TRBV7-9,.
TGCGCCAGCAGCTTTAGCGGGGGGACGGCAGATACGCAGTATTTT,CASSFSGGTADTQYF,TRBD2,TRBJ2-3,TRBV5-1,.
TGCGCCAGCAGCCAGGGAGGGGCTAATGAAAAACTGTTTTTT,CASSQGGANEKLFF,.,TRBJ1-4,TRBV4-1,.
TGTGCCAGCAGTTTTGCCGGGAATTCACCCCTCCACTTT,CASSFAGNSPLHF,.,TRBJ1-6,TRBV27,.
TGTGCCAGCAGCTTAGGGGGCCCCCCGGTTCCGCAGTTCTTC,CASSLGGPPVPQFF,.,TRBJ2-1,TRBV7-2,.
TGTGCCAGCAGTGAAGCTCTCTTTGATGAAAAACTGTTTTTT,CASSEALFDEKLFF,.,TRBJ1-4,TRBV6-1,.
TGTGCCAGTAGTAAGATCGGGAAAGGGGGTGGCTACACCTTC,CASSKIGKGGGYTF,.,TRBJ1-2,TRBV19,.
TGTGCCAGCAGTGCACGACAGCCACCTTATGGCTACACCTTC,CASSARQPPYGYTF,.,TRBJ1-2,TRBV25-1,few
TGTGCCAGCAGTCTAAACACCATATATTTT,CASSLNTIYF,.,TRBJ1-3,TRBV12-3/TRBV12-4,.
TGCAGCGCCAGGGGTTACAACACTGAAGCTTTCTTT,CSARGYNTEAFF,.,TRBJ1-1,TRBV29-1,.
TGTGCCAGCAGCTGGGACCTGACAGGGGAGAGCACTGAAGCTTTCTTT,CASSWDLTGESTEAFF,TRBD1,TRBJ1-1,TRBV5-4,.
TGTGCCATAGGTGAGGGTCGGGACACCGGGGAGCTGTTTTTT,CAIGEGRDTGELFF,.,TRBJ2-2,TRBV10-3,few
TGTGCCAGCAGCTTGGACAGTTATTACGAGCAGTACTTC,CASSLDSYYEQYF,.,TRBJ2-7,TRBV7-9,.
TGTGCCAGCATTAGAACGGGACAGGGGAGAGAGACCCAGTACTTC,CASIRTGQGRETQYF,TRBD1,TRBJ2-5,TRBV6-5,.
TGCGCCAGCAGAGTCCGAGCTAGCGGCAACTACGAGCAGTACTTC,CASRVRASGNYEQYF,TRBD2,TRBJ2-7,TRBV5-1,.
TGTGCCTGGAGTTTGGGGGGGGGCTCCTACGAGCAGTACTTC,CAWSLGGGSYEQYF,TRBD2,TRBJ2-7,TRBV30,.
TGTGCCAGCAGCCCAGACAGGGGCCACTTC,CASSPDRGHF,TRBD1,TRBJ1-2,TRBV12-3/TRBV12-4,.